This TCR beta chain was recorded in a study of T cell responses to AZD1222 COVID-19 vaccine. The V gene end was trimmed by 5 bases and the J gene end by 8 bases; junction bases not matched to a gene: 6. The CDR3 is 13 residues long. Clones were sequenced by immunoSEQ multiplex PCR, and TCRdb holds only the in-frame ones, with some missing. This table holds approximately 89,000 clones, around 90% found once. This TCR derives from an adult in good health. J is TRBJ1-2 and V is TRBV12-3 or TRBV12-4; 9 bases are a match to TRBD1. The specimen was peripheral blood, collected on day 0 of MenACWY control vaccination. The CDR3 sequence is CASSRDRVYGYTF. CDR3 DNA sequence: TGTGCCAGCAGTCGGGACAGGGTATACGGCTACACCTTC.